This TCR beta chain comes out of a study of CD8+ T cells in alopecia areata. Study context: Among treated patients, oral tofacitinib was administered at 5 to 10 mg twice daily. General study results and limits: The study also sequences resident alphabeta T cells of normal skin in scalp samples.

This clone was counted between two and nine times. The target antigen is unknown. The sequencing template was cDNA reverse transcribed from extracted RNA. The protocol was immunoSEQ multiplex PCR, while the TCRdb copy is restricted to in-frame clones and leaves out a portion. The repertoire has about 180,000 clones, about 47% of them found once; the top ten carry around 10%. The CDR3 totals 13 residues. CDR1 is PRHDT, CDR2 FYEKMQ, per germline (reference sequence). V was shortened by 0 bases and J by 6 bases, with 8 bases between the two germline ends. As for treatment: oral pan-JAK inhibitor, 5-10 mg twice daily.

The source material was CD8+ T cells sorted from blood, sampled at roughly week 52, from a patient treated with tofacitinib. The TCR originated in a human donor with alopecia areata. The genes are TRBV13 and TRBJ1-2; no clear D gene. As DNA, the CDR3 is TGTGCCAGCAGCTTAGGACAGTCTAATGGCTACACCTTC. This sequence encodes CASSLGQSNGYTF.